Listed below are T cell receptor beta chains from one sample, sequenced in a study of CD8+ T cells in alopecia areata. Data came from immunoSEQ multiplex PCR; TCRdb stores just in-frame clones and leaves some out. The sample lists 100,000 to 150,000 clones; over 60% were seen once. The specimen was CD4+ T cells sorted from blood, collected at week 4, from a patient treated with tofacitinib. These TCRs come from a human donor with alopecia areata. Both conserved end residues are part of each CDR3. A D gene is named only where the DNA matches it firmly. Only some rows state a clone size, as once, few, many or a class for expanded clones.

J gene	D gene	V gene	clone size	CDR3 protein	CDR3 DNA
TRBJ1-2	TRBD1	TRBV5-1	once	CASSLGQTGDGYTF	TGCGCCAGCAGCTTGGGGCAAACAGGGGATGGCTACACCTTC
TRBJ1-6	NA	TRBV5-4	NA	CASSTDRPATSPLHF	TGTGCCAGCAGCACCGACAGGCCGGCAACTTCACCCCTCCACTTT
TRBJ2-7	TRBD1	TRBV6-6	NA	CASTGQTNYEQYF	TGTGCCAGCACGGGACAGACCAACTACGAGCAGTACTTC
TRBJ1-4	NA	TRBV2	few	CASSEAREKLFF	TGTGCCAGCAGTGAAGCGCGTGAAAAACTGTTTTTT
TRBJ2-3	TRBD2	TRBV15	NA	CATSGHIAGVGTDTQYF	TGTGCCACCAGCGGTCATATAGCGGGAGTTGGCACAGATACGCAGTATTTT
TRBJ2-1	NA	TRBV9	NA	CASSVGSAENSHEQFF	TGTGCCAGCAGCGTAGGTAGTGCCGAAAACAGTCATGAGCAGTTCTTC
TRBJ1-4	NA	TRBV28	NA	CASSLRVTNEKLFF	TGTGCCAGCAGTTTAAGGGTAACTAATGAAAAACTGTTTTTT
TRBJ2-3	NA	TRBV5-6	few	CASSLGTATDTQYF	TGTGCCAGCAGCTTGGGGACAGCCACAGATACGCAGTATTTT
TRBJ2-2	NA	TRBV2	few	CASSEIAANTGELFF	TGTGCCAGCAGTGAGATCGCGGCGAACACCGGGGAGCTGTTTTTT
TRBJ2-6	NA	TRBV7-3	NA	CASSLTSVSGANVLTF	TGTGCCAGCAGCTTAACGTCAGTCTCTGGGGCCAACGTCCTGACTTTC
TRBJ2-7	TRBD2	TRBV30	NA	CAWSVASGGEQYF	TGTGCCTGGAGTGTGGCTAGCGGGGGCGAGCAGTACTTC
TRBJ1-2	NA	TRBV30	few	CAWSVQVRLSGYTF	TGTGCCTGGAGTGTACAGGTCAGGCTCTCTGGCTACACCTTC
TRBJ1-2	NA	TRBV4-1	NA	CASSQDSNYGYTF	TGCGCCAGCAGCCAAGATAGTAACTATGGCTACACCTTC
TRBJ1-2	NA	TRBV7-2	NA	CASSLSEGGYTF	TGTGCCAGCAGCTTAAGCGAGGGTGGCTACACCTTC